These 3 T cell receptor beta chains originate from one sample sequenced in a study of CD8+ T cells in alopecia areata. Treatment described: oral pan-JAK inhibitor, 5-10 mg twice daily. The authors extracted RNA and reverse transcribed it into cDNA as the sequencing template. TCRdb's table, derived via immunoSEQ multiplex PCR, lists solely in-frame clones and lacks some. The sample contains approximately 280,000 clones, over 45% of which appear only once. This specimen consisted of CD4+ T cells sorted from blood, obtained at week 24, from a patient treated with tofacitinib. These receptors all stem from a human donor with alopecia areata.

This chain uses TRBV30 with TRBJ2-4, with a weak D call TRBD2 (5 bases). Germline CDR1 reads GTSNPN; CDR2 reads SVGIG (reference sequence). V lost 4 bases to trimming and J lost 8 bases, with 15 bases between them. The CDR3 extends over 13 amino acids. DNA of the CDR3: TGTGCCTGGAACGAGGGTCCTTGGGACATTCAGTACTTC. Its protein is CAWNEGPWDIQYF. Combining the CDR3 with reference TRBV30 and TRBJ2-4 gives the whole variable domain SQTIHQWPATLVQPVGSPLSLECTVEGTSNPNLYWYRQAAGRGLQLLFYSVGIGQISSEVPQNLSASRPQDRQFILSSKKLLLSDSGFYLCAWNEGPWDIQYFGAGTRLSVL.

The table lists this clone with a count of one. The genes are TRBV5-6 and TRBJ2-1; TRBD1 aligns across 7 bases. Germline CDR1 is SGHDT and CDR2 is YYEEEE. The CDR3 length is 14 residues. J gave up 10 bases and V 2 bases, and 9 bases lay outside the gene matches. CDR3 sequence (DNA): TGTGCCAGCAGCTTTCTGAACAGGGGCAGCGAGCAGTTCTTC. Translation gives CASSFLNRGSEQFF.

The V gene is TRBV29-1, the J gene TRBJ2-3, with 10 positions matching TRBD1. Germline CDR1 and CDR2: SQVTM and ANQGSEA. The length of the CDR3 is 13 residues. The trim removed 3 bases at V and 5 bases at J, leaving 2 bases unmatched. This chain's CDR3 is CSVETGGLDTQYF. Written as DNA, the CDR3 is TGCAGCGTTGAGACAGGGGGCTTAGATACGCAGTATTTT.